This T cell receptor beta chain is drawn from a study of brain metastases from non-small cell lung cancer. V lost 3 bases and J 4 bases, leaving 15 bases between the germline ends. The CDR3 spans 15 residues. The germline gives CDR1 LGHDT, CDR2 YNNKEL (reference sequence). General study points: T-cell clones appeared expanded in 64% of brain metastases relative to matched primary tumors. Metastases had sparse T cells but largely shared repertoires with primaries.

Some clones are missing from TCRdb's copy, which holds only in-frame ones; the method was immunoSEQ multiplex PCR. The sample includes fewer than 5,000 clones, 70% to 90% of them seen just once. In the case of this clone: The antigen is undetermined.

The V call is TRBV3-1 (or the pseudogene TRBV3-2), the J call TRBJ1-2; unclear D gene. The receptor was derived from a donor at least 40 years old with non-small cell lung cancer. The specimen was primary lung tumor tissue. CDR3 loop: CASSHLGRFSYGYTF. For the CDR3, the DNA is TGTGCCAGCAGCCACCTAGGGCGATTTAGCTATGGCTACACCTTC.